Listed below are T cell receptor beta chains from one sample, sequenced in a study of post-analysis software for immune sequencing data. Each CDR3 protein is one row after TCRdb ran MiXCR on the PCR reads. The sample has some 160,000 distinct CDR3 sequences, around 36% seen once. The sequences come from blood, collected after autologous hematopoietic stem cell transplantation. The receptors derive from a girl aged 10-17 years with multiple sclerosis. The CDR3 runs from the conserved cysteine through the conserved F or W. D genes are given only for firm matches. Clone size, where shown, is once, few, many, or a class for clones that have expanded.

clone size,D gene,J gene,V gene,CDR3 DNA,CDR3 protein
few,TRBD1,TRBJ2-1,TRBV7-9,TGTGCCAGCAGCCCACGGGACAGGGAGGGGAATGAGCAGTTCTTC,CASSPRDREGNEQFF
few,.,TRBJ2-5,TRBV7-9,TGTGCCAGCAGCTTAGAGAGTTTTGAGACCCAGTACTTC,CASSLESFETQYF
once,.,TRBJ2-3,TRBV12-3/TRBV12-4,TGTGCCAGCAGTTTTTCTTGGGGAGGAAGGGCAGATACGCAGTATTTT,CASSFSWGGRADTQYF
.,.,TRBJ2-1,TRBV5-1,TGCGCCAGCAAACAGGACAACAATGAGCAGTTCTTC,CASKQDNNEQFF
many,TRBD2,TRBJ2-2,TRBV30,TGTGCCTGGTGCCCTTTGGCGGGAGGGACCGGGGAGCTGTTTTTT,CAWCPLAGGTGELFF
.,TRBD1,TRBJ1-1,TRBV5-6,TGTGCCAGCAGCCAGGGGGTGAGGGCCACTGAAGCTTTCTTT,CASSQGVRATEAFF
.,.,TRBJ2-1,TRBV7-3,TGTGCCAGCAGCCCTCAGGTTTCTGGGGGCAATGAGCAGTTCTTC,CASSPQVSGGNEQFF
.,.,TRBJ2-2,TRBV5-1,TGCGCCAGCAGCTTGGCCCCCGTTAGTAGCACCGGGGAGCTGTTTTTT,CASSLAPVSSTGELFF
.,.,TRBJ2-3,TRBV7-6,TGTGCCAGCAGCTTAGTGGGAAGCGAAAGCACAGATACGCAGTATTTT,CASSLVGSESTDTQYF
many,.,TRBJ2-7,TRBV5-1,TGCGCCAGCAGCTCCCCTGGGACAGAGGGACTCCGACGAGACTATGTGCAGTACTTC,CASSSPGTEGLRRDYVQYF
many,TRBD2,TRBJ2-3,TRBV20-1,TGCAGTGCTAGAGTGGCTAGCGGGCAAAGCACAGATACGCAGTATTTT,CSARVASGQSTDTQYF
.,TRBD2,TRBJ2-3,TRBV6-5,TGTGCCAGCAGCCACCAACTAGCGGCTAGCACAGATACGCAGTATTTT,CASSHQLAASTDTQYF
.,TRBD2,TRBJ2-1,TRBV7-8,TGTGCCAGCAGCTTAGAGGGACTAGCGGCCTACAATGAGCAGTTCTTC,CASSLEGLAAYNEQFF
.,TRBD2,TRBJ2-1,TRBV4-2,TGTGCCAGCAGCCAAGGGGTAGCGGGAGGGTACAATGAGCAGTTCTTC,CASSQGVAGGYNEQFF
.,.,TRBJ2-5,TRBV20-1,TGCAGTGCTAGGAGCGGGTCAGGTGGAGAGACCCAGTACTTC,CSARSGSGGETQYF
few,TRBD1,TRBJ2-7,TRBV28,TGTGCCAGCAGCCGGGACAGCCTCCGGTACGAGCAGTACTTC,CASSRDSLRYEQYF
few,.,TRBJ1-1,TRBV7-2,TGTGCCAGCAGCCCTAGTCCGGGGTCGAACACTGAAGCTTTCTTT,CASSPSPGSNTEAFF
.,TRBD2,TRBJ2-1,TRBV11-2,TGTGCCAGCAGCTTAGACGCTAGCGGGAGCCTTGAGCAGTTCTTC,CASSLDASGSLEQFF